The 4 T cell receptor beta chains in this list originate from one sample, sequenced in a study of blood T cell dynamics during melanoma immunotherapy (TCRdb year 2020). The library was made by the immunoSEQ multiplex PCR assay. The table was pulled from immuneACCESS by TCRdb, which kept in-frame rearrangements only. Such tables lose some clones; where checked, under half of the loss comes from unresolved V genes, and the rest has no known cause. Across this sample there are about 12,000 clones, with roughly 90% seen only once. Jointly, the top ten make up about 4.2% of the sample. The sample's time point label, decoded: week 3, after first cycle of checkpoint inhibitor. The source was blood, collected from a patient treated with checkpoint blockade. All receptors come from a human donor with melanoma.

V gene TRBV5-1 combines with J gene TRBJ2-5; D gene unclear. The CDR3 spans 13 residues. Germline lookup yields CDR1 SGHRS and CDR2 YFSETQ. Deletions cut 1 base from V and 5 bases from J, with 9 bases between. In DNA, the CDR3 is TGCGCCAGCAGCTTGCCGGGTGGGGAGACCCAGTACTTC. Residues: CASSLPGGETQYF.

V gene TRBV6-6 combines with J gene TRBJ2-4; D gene uncertain. The CDR3 totals 11 residues. Per the germline V gene, CDR1 is MNHNY and CDR2 is SVGAGI (reference sequence). Trimming removed 8 bases from V and 7 bases from J, with 9 bases in between. The CDR3 region has the DNA TGTGCCAGCTGTGAGCAGAACATTCAGTACTTC. Amino acids: CASCEQNIQYF.

This chain joins TRBV6-1 and TRBJ1-2, with 10 bases fitting TRBD1. V shed 0 bases, J shed 3 bases, and the junction held 1 base outside the gene matches. CDR1 is MNHNS and CDR2 is SASEGT in the germline V gene. This CDR3 region has 15 residues. The CDR3 DNA sequence: TGTGCCAGCAGTGAAGCGGGACAGGGGTACTATGGCTACACCTTC. Amino acids: CASSEAGQGYYGYTF.

J is TRBJ2-1 and V is TRBV5-5; no firm D call. The ends were cut back, 6 bases at V and 0 bases at J, with 10 bases in the middle. CDR3 length: 14 amino acids. Germline assignment: CDR1 SGHKS and CDR2 YYEKEE (reference sequence). CDR3 sequence (DNA): TGTGCCAGCAATCTATGGAGCTCCTACAATGAGCAGTTCTTC. Protein: CASNLWSSYNEQFF. The complete variable domain, with remaining parts taken from reference TRBV5-5 and TRBJ2-1, reads DAGVTQSPTHLIKTRGQQVTLRCSPISGHKSVSWYQQVLGQGPQFIFQYYEKEERGRGNFPDRFSARQFPNYSSELNVNALLLGDSALYLCASNLWSSYNEQFFGPGTRLTVL.